The sequence of this T cell receptor (beta chain) was determined in a study of blood T cell repertoires in COVID-19 (TCRdb year 2020). In the study overall: Samples covering the acute and convalescent phases of COVID-19 were provided by collaborators in the United States, Italy and Spain. The prospective study material was composed of cDNA or gDNA derived from T cells, B-cell-depleted T cells, or PBMCs. Subjects who had been exposed to COVID-19, were actively infected with it, or had recovered from it provided the deeply sampled blood TCRbeta repertoires that made up the dataset. A freely available public database, intended as a resource for researchers studying the immune response to SARS-CoV-2, is where the repertoires were released. The samples were drawn from the first 160 participants of the ongoing ImmuneRACE study and from 1,254 subjects provided by 6 global collaborators. A de-identified subject ID, COVID-19 status, age in years and sex were almost always included in the sample metadata. Where available, HLA class I and class II types were obtained from metadata supplied by the sample provider rather than from assay-based typing.

Whole blood was collected in K2EDTA tubes by collaborating institutions according to the institutions' own protocols. For TCRbeta analysis, collaborators shipped samples in one of three forms: frozen whole blood, isolated PBMCs, or DNA extracted from either of those sample types. Paper-wide results and their limitations: Clinical and demographic metadata were provided uncurated, with the amount varying by source and participant.

This clone was detected once. The antigen it binds to is not known. Nothing much larger sits one base from this clone, and base qualities are not available. TCRbeta CDR3 regions were amplified from genomic DNA using the immunoSEQ Assay, a bias-controlled multiplex PCR. In the source study's methods: Within the assay, amplification of reference gene primers was used to estimate how many nucleated cells each sample contained. To quantify the absolute abundance of each unique TCRbeta CDR3 rearrangement, sequence reads were collapsed and filtered. For each sample, productive Simpson clonality was calculated by taking the square root of Simpson's diversity index across productive rearrangements. TCRdb mirrors the immuneACCESS table, restricted to in-frame sequences. Some clones are absent from its copies; in checked studies, under half trace to an unresolved V gene, and the reason for the others is unknown. V and J calls and clone size are given by that table; D and trimming were obtained from the DNA. This sample holds approximately 180,000 clones; roughly 87% were observed only once. The ten largest clones take up roughly 1.5% of the sample.

Relative to germline, V is missing 2 bases and J is missing 5 bases, with 4 bases of the junction outside any gene match. CDR1 and CDR2 (LGHDT, YNNKEL) derive from the germline V gene (reference sequence). The CDR3 spans 14 residues, from the cysteine through the phenylalanine. CDR3 DNA only is kept here, 42 bases in frame from base 1. The TCR comes from a woman in her 50s with acute or convalescent COVID-19. Here the chain combines TRBV3-1 (or the pseudogene TRBV3-2) and TRBJ1-2, with TRBD1 identical over 8 junction bases. Sequencing used peripheral blood. The DNA reads as follows: TGTGCCAGCAGCCAACTCAGGGGGCCTTATGGCTACACCTTC. It specifies CASSQLRGPYGYTF.